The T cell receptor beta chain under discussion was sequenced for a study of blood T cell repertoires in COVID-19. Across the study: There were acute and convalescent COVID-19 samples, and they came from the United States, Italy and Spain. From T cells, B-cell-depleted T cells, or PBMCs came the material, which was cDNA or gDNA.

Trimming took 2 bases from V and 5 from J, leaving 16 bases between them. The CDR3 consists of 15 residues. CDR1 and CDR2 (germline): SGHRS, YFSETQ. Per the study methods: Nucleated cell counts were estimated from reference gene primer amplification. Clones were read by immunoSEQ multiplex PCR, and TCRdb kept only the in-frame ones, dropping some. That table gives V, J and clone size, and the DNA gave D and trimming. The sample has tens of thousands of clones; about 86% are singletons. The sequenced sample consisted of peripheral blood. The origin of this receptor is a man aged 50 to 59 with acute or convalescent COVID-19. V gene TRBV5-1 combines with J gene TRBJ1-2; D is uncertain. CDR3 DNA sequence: TGCGCCAGCAGCTTTAGACGCTTGGGCTTTTATGGCTACACCTTC. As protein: CASSFRRLGFYGYTF.